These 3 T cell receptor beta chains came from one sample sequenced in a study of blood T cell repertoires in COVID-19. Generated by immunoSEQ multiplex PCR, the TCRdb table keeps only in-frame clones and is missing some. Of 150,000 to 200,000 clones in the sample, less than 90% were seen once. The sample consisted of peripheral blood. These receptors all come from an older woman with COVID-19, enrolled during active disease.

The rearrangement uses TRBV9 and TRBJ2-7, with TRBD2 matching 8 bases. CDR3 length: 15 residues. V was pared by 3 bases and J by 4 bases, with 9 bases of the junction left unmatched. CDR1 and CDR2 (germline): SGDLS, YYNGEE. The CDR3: CASSAGSGSSYEQYF. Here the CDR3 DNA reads TGTGCCAGCAGCGCAGGGAGCGGGAGTTCTTACGAGCAGTACTTC. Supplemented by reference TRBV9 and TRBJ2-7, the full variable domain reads DSGVTQTPKHLITATGQRVTLRCSPRSGDLSVYWYQQSLDQGLQFLIQYYNGEERAKGNILERFSAQQFPDLHSELNLSSLELGDSALYFCASSAGSGSSYEQYFGPGTRLTVT.

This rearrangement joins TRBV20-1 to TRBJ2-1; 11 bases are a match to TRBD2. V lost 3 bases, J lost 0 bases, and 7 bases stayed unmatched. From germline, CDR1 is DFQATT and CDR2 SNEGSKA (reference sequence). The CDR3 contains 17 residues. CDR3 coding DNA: TGCAGTGCTAGTGGGGCTAGCGGGAGGAGCTCCTACAATGAGCAGTTCTTC. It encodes CSASGASGRSSYNEQFF.

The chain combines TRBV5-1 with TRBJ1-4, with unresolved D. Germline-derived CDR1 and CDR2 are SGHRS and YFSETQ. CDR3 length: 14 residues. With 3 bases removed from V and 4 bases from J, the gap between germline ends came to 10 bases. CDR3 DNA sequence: TGCGCCAGCAGCTCCGCGGCTAATAATGAAAAACTGTTTTTT. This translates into CASSSAANNEKLFF.